A single sample gave rise to the 30 T cell receptor beta chains below, sequenced in a study of blood T cell repertoires in COVID-19. Sequencing used immunoSEQ multiplex PCR; TCRdb keeps in-frame clones, though not all of them. The sample consists of tens of thousands of clones, more than 85% of them appearing once. Sequenced input: peripheral blood. The origin of the receptors is a human donor with active COVID-19. The donor label of this sample is uncertain.

This chain uses TRBV7-7 with TRBJ2-1; 9 nucleotides agree with TRBD2. This CDR3 region has 16 residues. V lost 5 bases and J lost 7; bases outside the gene matches: 12. The germline CDR1 and CDR2 sequences are SSHAT and FNYEAQ (reference sequence). The CDR3 region is CASSPGAGGPRNEQFF. The CDR3 DNA follows: TGTGCCAGCAGCCCAGGGGCGGGAGGGCCAAGGAATGAGCAGTTCTTC.

This rearrangement joins TRBV29-1 to TRBJ2-1; 7 bases fit TRBD2. V shed 4 bases and J 6 bases; nucleotides not matched to a gene: 0. Germline loops: CDR1 SQVTM, CDR2 ANQGSEA. This CDR3 comprises 11 residues. The CDR3 reads CSVGTSNEQFF. CDR3 sequence (DNA): TGCAGCGTTGGGACTAGCAATGAGCAGTTCTTC.

This rearrangement joins TRBV18 to TRBJ2-1; 12 bases match TRBD2. The CDR3 is 14 amino acids. The V segment lost 2 bases and the J segment 10 bases; nucleotides outside the gene matches: 3. CDR1 and CDR2 (germline): KGHSH, LQKENI. The CDR3 nucleotides read TGTGCCAGCTCACCAGGGCTAGCGGGAGGGGAGCAGTTCTTC. Translation: CASSPGLAGGEQFF.

The V gene is TRBV28, the J gene TRBJ1-2, with D hard to call. Germline V CDR1 and CDR2: MDHEN, SYDVKM. This CDR3 has 13 amino acids. The V gene lost 5 bases and the J gene lost 0 bases, with 7 bases spanning the gap. CDR3 protein: CASSPLANYGYTF. CDR3 DNA sequence: TGTGCCAGCAGTCCCCTAGCTAACTATGGCTACACCTTC.

The sample holds one count of this clone. The V call is TRBV9, the J call TRBJ2-2, with TRBD2 identical over 8 bases. CDR1 is SGDLS and CDR2 is YYNGEE in the germline V gene. The CDR3 loop spans 14 amino acids. The V and J ends lost 4 bases and 6 bases, in that order; junction bases with no gene match: 5. The CDR3, as DNA: TGTGCCAGCAGCACCCGGACTAGCCCCGGGGAGCTGTTTTTT. Its translation is CASSTRTSPGELFF. Complete variable domain (other parts from reference TRBV9 and TRBJ2-2): DSGVTQTPKHLITATGQRVTLRCSPRSGDLSVYWYQQSLDQGLQFLIQYYNGEERAKGNILERFSAQQFPDLHSELNLSSLELGDSALYFCASSTRTSPGELFFGEGSRLTVL.

The chain uses TRBV9 and TRBJ2-7, with D maybe TRBD2 (5 bases). The CDR3 loop spans 13 amino acids. The ends were cut back, 4 bases at V and 1 base at J, with 9 bases in the middle. In germline, CDR1 is SGDLS, CDR2 YYNGEE. In DNA, the CDR3 is TGTGCCAGCAGCCCTCGGGGATCCTACGAGCAGTACTTC. This translates into CASSPRGSYEQYF.

The J gene is TRBJ2-7, the V gene TRBV12-3 or TRBV12-4; D gene ambiguous. The CDR3 has 12 amino acids. Trimming took 5 bases from V and 2 from J, leaving 7 bases between them. DNA of the CDR3: TGTGCCAGCAGTCCCGTCCCCTACGAGCAGTACTTC. Translation gives CASSPVPYEQYF.

The chain employs TRBV5-1 and TRBJ2-1, with 8 nucleotides matching TRBD2. The V gene end was trimmed by 6 bases and the J gene end by 6 bases; junction bases not matched to a gene: 11. CDR1 is SGHRS and CDR2 is YFSETQ in the germline V gene. This CDR3 has 15 amino acids. For the CDR3, the DNA is TGCGCCAGCACCCCAGCGGGGGCGGTCGGCAATGAGCAGTTCTTC. It translates to CASTPAGAVGNEQFF.

The chain joins TRBV7-9 to TRBJ2-1; D not certain. CDR3 length equals 15 residues. Trimming removed 5 bases at V and 2 bases at J, with 13 bases between. Germline loops: CDR1 SEHNR, CDR2 FQNEAQ (reference sequence). CDR3 amino acids: CASSLDSSPYNEQFF. CDR3 sequence (DNA): TGTGCCAGCAGCCTTGACTCGTCCCCCTACAATGAGCAGTTCTTC. Complete variable domain (other parts from reference TRBV7-9 and TRBJ2-1): DTGVSQNPRHKITKRGQNVTFRCDPISEHNRLYWYRQTLGQGPEFLTYFQNEAQLEKSRLLSDRFSAERPKGSFSTLEIQRTEQGDSAMYLCASSLDSSPYNEQFFGPGTRLTVL.

This chain's CDR3 is CAISDRDHQPQHF. The DNA for the CDR3 is TGTGCCATCAGTGACCGGGATCATCAGCCCCAGCATTTT. V is TRBV10-3 and J is TRBJ1-5; D is ambiguous. This CDR3 region has 13 residues. Trimming removed 3 bases at V and 5 bases at J, with 8 bases between. The germline V gene encodes CDR1 ENHRY and CDR2 SYGVKD.

The rearrangement links TRBV7-3 to TRBJ2-5, with 7 bases identical to TRBD2. CDR1 and CDR2 from the germline V gene are SGHTA and FQGTGA. This CDR3 region has 13 residues. J lost 4 bases, V lost 5 bases, and 4 bases had no gene match. CDR3 DNA: TGTGCCAGCAGCCGGGGGGTCAGAGAGACCCAGTACTTC. Its translation: CASSRGVRETQYF.

The chain combines TRBV12-3 or TRBV12-4 with TRBJ2-7; possibly TRBD2 for D (5 bases). The CDR3 spans 13 residues. V was pared by 3 bases and J by 4 bases, with 10 bases between. CDR3 DNA sequence: TGTGCCAGCAGTTTCCGGAGGAGGTACGAGCAGTACTTC. Translation gives CASSFRRRYEQYF.

The CDR3: CASSPQTSGRAKDTQYF. CDR3 nucleotides: TGCGCCAGCAGCCCCCAAACTAGCGGGAGGGCCAAAGATACGCAGTATTTT. The V and J genes are TRBV4-3 and TRBJ2-3; 13 nucleotides line up with TRBD2. Germline lookup yields CDR1 LGHNA and CDR2 YSLEER. The junction had 9 bases not matched to a gene; V was cut back by 4 bases and J by 5 bases. The CDR3 runs to 17 residues.

This chain links TRBV7-3 with TRBJ2-5, with a possible D match to TRBD1 (5 bases). This CDR3 is built from 13 residues. The V end was cut by 3 bases, the J end by 5 bases, with 10 bases between. CDR1 is SGHTA and CDR2 is FQGTGA in the germline V gene. This CDR3 reads CASSLTVGETQYF. The DNA of the CDR3 is TGTGCCAGCAGCTTGACAGTAGGGGAGACCCAGTACTTC.

The chain combines TRBV30 with TRBJ1-6; 10 bases align to TRBD1. Germline V gene data show CDR1 as GTSNPN and CDR2 as SVGIG (reference sequence). The CDR3 has 15 amino acids. The ends lost 2 bases at V and 7 bases at J; junction bases unmatched: 5. Here the CDR3 reads CAWSPGQGPNSPLHF. The CDR3 DNA is TGTGCCTGGAGTCCGGGACAGGGGCCCAATTCACCCCTCCACTTT. Looking up the rest from reference TRBV30 and TRBJ1-6 gives the full variable domain: SQTIHQWPATLVQPVGSPLSLECTVEGTSNPNLYWYRQAAGRGLQLLFYSVGIGQISSEVPQNLSASRPQDRQFILSSKKLLLSDSGFYLCAWSPGQGPNSPLHFGNGTRLTVT.

This clone appeared once. As DNA, the CDR3 is TGTGCCAGCAGCTTAGTAGCCGAGCAGTACTTC. This gives the protein CASSLVAEQYF. J is TRBJ2-7 and V is TRBV7-9; D is uncertain. Trimming took 1 base from V and 6 from J, leaving 4 bases between them. This CDR3 comprises 11 residues. Per the germline V gene, CDR1 is SEHNR and CDR2 is FQNEAQ (reference sequence).

This chain links TRBV5-1 with TRBJ1-1, with D possibly matching TRBD1 (5 bases). Germline assignment: CDR1 SGHRS and CDR2 YFSETQ. The V end lost 2 bases, the J end lost 5 bases, and 16 bases lay between the germline ends. The CDR3 has 15 amino acids. DNA for the CDR3: TGCGCCAGCAGCTTTCAGGTTCCGGGGGGAACTGAAGCTTTCTTT. Protein product: CASSFQVPGGTEAFF.

This clone was counted a few times. V usage is TRBV28 and J usage is TRBJ2-7; D is ambiguous. Germline V lookup: CDR1 MDHEN, CDR2 SYDVKM. The germline V and J ends were trimmed by 3 bases and 7 bases, with 7 bases remaining between them. The CDR3 has 11 amino acids. As DNA, the CDR3 is TGTGCCAGCAGTTTTCTCCGGGAGCAGTACTTC. It translates to CASSFLREQYF. Filled out from reference TRBV28 and TRBJ2-7, the complete variable domain reads DVKVTQSSRYLVKRTGEKVFLECVQDMDHENMFWYRQDPGLGLRLIYFSYDVKMKEKGDIPEGYSVSREKKERFSLILESASTNQTSMYLCASSFLREQYFGPGTRLTVT.

J is TRBJ2-3 and V is TRBV11-2; D gene uncertain. V was shortened by 1 base and J by 8 bases, with 10 bases between the two germline ends. The CDR3 loop spans 13 amino acids. From germline, CDR1 is SGHAT and CDR2 FQNNGV. The CDR3 coding sequence is TGTGCCAGCAGCTTAGGGGCACGGTTTACGCAGTATTTT. This codes for CASSLGARFTQYF.

This chain uses TRBV9 with TRBJ2-2; TRBD1 matches at 9 bases. The CDR3 length is 15 residues. Germline V gene data show CDR1 as SGDLS and CDR2 as YYNGEE. With V trimmed by 4 bases and J by 4 bases, 5 bases remained unmatched. The CDR3 sequence is CASSPRQGGTGELFF. As DNA, the CDR3 is TGTGCCAGCAGCCCCCGACAGGGGGGCACCGGGGAGCTGTTTTTT.

V gene TRBV6-6 combines with J gene TRBJ2-2; 7 bases map to TRBD1. J gave up 2 bases and V 5 bases, and 8 bases lay outside the gene matches. Germline V CDR1 and CDR2: MNHNY, SVGAGI (reference sequence). This CDR3 comprises 16 residues. The CDR3 loop is CASSVVGTANTGELFF. In DNA form, the CDR3 reads TGTGCCAGCAGTGTGGTGGGGACAGCAAACACCGGGGAGCTGTTTTTT.

V is TRBV28 and J is TRBJ2-5, with 7 bases identical to TRBD2. This CDR3 contains 14 residues. The V and J ends lost 3 bases and 1 base, in that order; junction bases with no gene match: 2. CDR1 is MDHEN, CDR2 SYDVKM, per germline. The CDR3 reads CASSFTSAQETQYF. In nucleotides, the CDR3 is TGTGCCAGCAGTTTTACTAGCGCCCAAGAGACCCAGTACTTC.

V and J are TRBV28 and TRBJ2-7; weak D call: TRBD1 (6 bases). This CDR3 is 14 amino acids long. Germline-derived CDR1 and CDR2 are MDHEN and SYDVKM. The V and J ends lost 6 bases and 3 bases respectively, with 15 bases between them. The CDR3 DNA reads as TGTGCCAGCAGCACGGACAGCTACCTCTACGAGCAGTACTTC. Translation gives CASSTDSYLYEQYF.

J is TRBJ2-7 and V is TRBV29-1; a weak D match, TRBD2 (5 bases). This CDR3 is 13 amino acids long. Germline CDR1 is SQVTM and CDR2 is ANQGSEA. Trimming removed 2 bases at V and 3 bases at J, with 11 bases between. In nucleotides, the CDR3 is TGCAGCGTTGAATACGGGAACCTCTACGAGCAGTACTTC. Residues: CSVEYGNLYEQYF.

Written as DNA, the CDR3 is TGTGCCAGCAGTGTCCCCCGGACAGCGAACACTGAAGCTTTCTTT. It codes for CASSVPRTANTEAFF. The rearrangement uses TRBV6-2 or TRBV6-3 and TRBJ1-1, with a weak D call TRBD1 (6 bases). Trimming pared 5 bases from V and 1 base from J, leaving 14 bases between. The CDR3 runs to 15 residues. Germline CDR1 is MNHEY and CDR2 is SVGEGT.

This clone was observed a single time. This sequence joins TRBV9 and TRBJ2-7; 9 bases fit TRBD2. V dropped 5 bases and J dropped 0; count of bases not matched to a gene: 6. The CDR3 totals 15 residues. CDR1 and CDR2 (germline): SGDLS, YYNGEE. CDR3 bases: TGTGCCAGCAGTAGGAGTAGCGGGAGCTCCTACGAGCAGTACTTC. It specifies CASSRSSGSSYEQYF.

The J gene is TRBJ1-2, the V gene TRBV19; perhaps TRBD1 as D (5 bases). The CDR3 covers 17 residues. In germline, CDR1 is LNHDA, CDR2 SQIVND (reference sequence). The V end lost 1 base, the J end lost 8 bases, and 23 bases lay between the germline ends. CDR3 loop: CASSIAGPSNPTRGYTF. The CDR3 DNA reads TGTGCCAGTAGTATAGCAGGGCCCTCGAATCCTACCCGGGGCTACACCTTC.

The chain combines TRBV2 with TRBJ2-2; D is perhaps TRBD1 (6 bases). V was shortened by 3 bases and J by 1 base, with 12 bases between the two germline ends. Germline lookup yields CDR1 SNHLY and CDR2 FYNNEI. CDR3 length: 16 amino acids. As DNA, the CDR3 is TGTGCCAGCAGTGATCTAGCCAGGGGGAACACCGGGGAGCTGTTTTTT. Amino acid sequence: CASSDLARGNTGELFF.

The chain combines TRBV9 with TRBJ2-1, with a weak D call TRBD2 (5 bases). This CDR3 spans 15 amino acids. CDR1 and CDR2 from the germline V gene are SGDLS and YYNGEE. V lost 0 bases, J lost 8 bases, and 15 bases lay in between. CDR3 residues: CASSVGGRGWDEQFF. The CDR3 nucleotides are TGTGCCAGCAGCGTAGGAGGGAGAGGGTGGGATGAGCAGTTCTTC.

The chain has TRBV18 and TRBJ2-7; TRBD1 matches at 7 bases. The CDR3 is 11 amino acids. V lost 8 bases and J lost 4; bases outside the gene matches: 2. From germline, CDR1 is KGHSH and CDR2 LQKENI. CDR3 coding DNA: TGTGCCAGCGGGACAGAGTACGAGCAGTACTTC. Protein: CASGTEYEQYF.